The rows below give T cell receptor beta chains drawn from one sample of a study of blood T cell repertoires in COVID-19. Profiled with immunoSEQ multiplex PCR; TCRdb holds only in-frame clones, not every one. The data hold about 200,000 clones, with around nine tenths observed a single time. The sample comprised PBMCs or T cells enriched from blood (not recorded which). The receptors derive from a woman in her 30s who had been exposed to COVID-19. Each CDR3 is given without its conserved first and last residue.

J: TRBJ1-2; V: TRBV10-2; CDR3: ASIGGPRQGANYGYT
J: TRBJ2-7; V: TRBV27; CDR3: ASSLSMGQSYEQY
J: TRBJ1-4; V: TRBV27; CDR3: ASSREGEKLF
J: TRBJ2-2; V: TRBV11-2; CDR3: ASSLQGGYTGELF
J: TRBJ2-2; V: TRBV3-1/TRBV3-2; CDR3: ASSPQSPANTGELF
J: TRBJ2-5; V: TRBV24-1; CDR3: ATSDRIQETQY
J: TRBJ2-3; V: TRBV7-2; CDR3: ASSLVTSGGNVNTQY
J: TRBJ2-5; V: TRBV25-1; CDR3: ASSPFDWRETQY
J: TRBJ2-7; V: TRBV29-1; CDR3: SVSRDRDYEQY
J: TRBJ2-5; V: TRBV12-1; CDR3: ASSLGQRETQY
J: TRBJ1-3; V: TRBV2; CDR3: ASSAGTEGLGNTIY
J: TRBJ2-1; V: TRBV6-4; CDR3: ASSVAGGTNEQF
J: TRBJ1-1; V: TRBV15; CDR3: ATSRDLTMNTEAF
J: TRBJ1-6; V: TRBV7-3; CDR3: ASSPDTGNNSPLH
J: TRBJ2-3; V: TRBV9; CDR3: ASSVVLAGAAASTDTQY
J: TRBJ1-1; V: TRBV15; CDR3: ATSRAGRGNTEAF
J: TRBJ1-1; V: TRBV9; CDR3: ASGPGVLNTEAF
J: TRBJ2-1; V: TRBV7-2; CDR3: ASSLDAGGPYNEQF
J: TRBJ1-2; V: TRBV24-1; CDR3: ATSPSGTTLHGYT
J: TRBJ1-2; V: TRBV3-1/TRBV3-2; CDR3: ASSRVGQGFGYT
J: TRBJ1-1; V: TRBV6-5; CDR3: ASSYFRTGNEAF
J: TRBJ2-5; V: TRBV7-2; CDR3: ASSSRGREGTRRETQY
J: TRBJ1-5; V: TRBV7-2; CDR3: ASSLVGTLRGQPQH
J: TRBJ2-7; V: TRBV4-2; CDR3: ASRLAGAASEQY
J: TRBJ2-3; V: TRBV5-1; CDR3: ASSRSDTSGGANTQY
J: TRBJ2-7; V: TRBV7-3; CDR3: ASSFTGEPYEQY
J: TRBJ1-5; V: TRBV6-1; CDR3: ASSEAGRGQPQH
J: TRBJ1-4; V: TRBV5-1; CDR3: ASSPAGTAGLFNEKLF
J: TRBJ1-2; V: TRBV30; CDR3: AWSRGTDKGYT
J: TRBJ1-2; V: TRBV6-5; CDR3: ASSLLGAGGYGYT
J: TRBJ1-4; V: TRBV12-3/TRBV12-4; CDR3: ASTTSNEKLF
J: TRBJ2-1; V: TRBV9; CDR3: ASSVEGTGWAYNEQF
J: TRBJ1-2; V: TRBV10-3; CDR3: ANRGQGGNYGYT
J: TRBJ1-2; V: TRBV6-1; CDR3: ASSVRPLGANYGYT
J: TRBJ1-1; V: TRBV5-1; CDR3: ASSLAGDWDTEAF
J: TRBJ1-1; V: TRBV27; CDR3: ASSLGGGWAEAF
J: TRBJ2-1; V: TRBV9; CDR3: ASSRAPGQGVDEQF
J: TRBJ2-3; V: TRBV18; CDR3: ASSPRTLAGDTDTQY
J: TRBJ1-4; V: TRBV5-1; CDR3: ASSLTTENEKLF
J: TRBJ1-1; V: TRBV5-5; CDR3: ASSLIWRGERTEAF
J: TRBJ2-7; V: TRBV7-9; CDR3: ASSLTGVEQY
J: TRBJ1-4; V: TRBV28; CDR3: ASTKGVPEKLF
J: TRBJ1-5; V: TRBV20-1; CDR3: SASRPLGGEPQH
J: TRBJ2-7; V: TRBV6-5; CDR3: AIVGFYTYEQY
J: TRBJ2-7; V: TRBV9; CDR3: ASSVPRGLYEQY
J: TRBJ1-6; V: TRBV3-1/TRBV3-2; CDR3: ASSQEFRNSPLH
J: TRBJ1-6; V: TRBV21-1; CDR3: ASSTGPGGRQESYNSPLH
J: TRBJ2-7; V: TRBV13; CDR3: ASSFPQREQY
J: TRBJ1-2; V: TRBV10-1; CDR3: ASSEGHRYGYT
J: TRBJ2-3; V: TRBV30; CDR3: AWSVGGTATTDTQY
J: TRBJ1-5; V: TRBV5-1; CDR3: ASSWGVDQPQH
J: TRBJ2-2; V: TRBV27; CDR3: ASSPSGAKGFNTGELF
J: TRBJ2-7; V: TRBV10-3; CDR3: AISEGDRFYEQY
J: TRBJ1-2; V: TRBV5-1; CDR3: ASSLRGLDYGYT
J: TRBJ1-2; V: TRBV4-2; CDR3: ASSQAGTGDDGYT
J: TRBJ1-4; V: TRBV19; CDR3: ASNNRGRESEKLF
J: TRBJ2-7; V: TRBV27; CDR3: ASSLLGQGATYEQY
J: TRBJ1-2; V: TRBV3-1/TRBV3-2; CDR3: ASSQAWGDYGYT
J: TRBJ2-7; V: TRBV12-3/TRBV12-4; CDR3: ASSWEGTEQY
J: TRBJ1-2; V: TRBV28; CDR3: ASSPSRAPNYGYT